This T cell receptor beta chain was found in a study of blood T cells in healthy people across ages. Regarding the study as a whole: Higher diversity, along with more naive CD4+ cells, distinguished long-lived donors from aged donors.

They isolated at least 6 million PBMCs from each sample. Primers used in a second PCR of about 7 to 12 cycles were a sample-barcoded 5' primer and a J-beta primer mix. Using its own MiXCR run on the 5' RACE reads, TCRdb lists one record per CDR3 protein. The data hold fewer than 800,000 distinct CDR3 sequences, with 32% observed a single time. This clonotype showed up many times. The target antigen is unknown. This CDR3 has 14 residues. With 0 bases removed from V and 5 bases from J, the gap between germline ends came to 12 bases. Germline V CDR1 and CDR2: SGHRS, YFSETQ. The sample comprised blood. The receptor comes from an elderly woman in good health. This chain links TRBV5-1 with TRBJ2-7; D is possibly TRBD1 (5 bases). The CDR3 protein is CASSLVSGLHEQYF. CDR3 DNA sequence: TGCGCCAGCAGCTTGGTATCAGGGTTACACGAGCAGTACTTC.